The next 5 T cell receptor beta chains were all read from a single sample in a study of CD8+CD57+ T cells in acquired aplastic anemia. Template material for TCR beta VDJ and CDR3 profiling consisted of genomic DNA. MiXCR was run by TCRdb on the reads, yielding one entry per CDR3 protein. The table records 200,000 to 250,000 distinct CDR3 sequences, 30% to 35% of them present only once. The sequencing sample was made of sorted CD4+, CD8+, or CD8+CD57+ T cells (not recorded which) from PBMCs. The origin of the receptors is a human donor in good health, serving as a control.

This clonotype has at least ten counts. The chain uses TRBV20-1 and TRBJ2-5, with D perhaps TRBD2 (5 bases). V was trimmed by 2 bases and J by 5 bases, leaving 9 bases between them. The V gene's germline CDR1 is DFQATT and CDR2 SNEGSKA (reference sequence). The CDR3 loop spans 12 amino acids. The CDR3 is CSARRGFETQYF. CDR3 nucleotides: TGCAGTGCTAGACGAGGGTTCGAGACCCAGTACTTC.

This chain links TRBV19 with TRBJ2-7; TRBD2 matches 7 bases. CDR3 size: 13 residues. Trimming took 3 bases from V and 5 from J; bases not matched to a gene: 4. Germline assignment: CDR1 LNHDA and CDR2 SQIVND (reference sequence). The CDR3 spells CASSMGGFNEQYF. The CDR3 nucleotides are TGTGCCAGTAGTATGGGGGGGTTTAACGAGCAGTACTTC.

As for this clonotype: A much larger clone is a single base away; this may be a read error. V and J are TRBV4-2 and TRBJ1-2, with a weak D call TRBD1 (6 bases). The CDR3 totals 17 residues. Germline CDR1 LGHNA, CDR2 YNFKEQ. V was trimmed by 4 bases and J by 1 base, leaving 19 bases between them. The CDR3 loop is CASSPGAGAAHNYGYTF. Written as DNA, the CDR3 is TGTGCCAGCAGCCCCGGGGCAGGGGCCGCCCATAACTATGGCTACACCTTC.

The sample holds many counts of this clonotype. The J gene is TRBJ1-1, the V gene TRBV25-1; 7 nucleotides align to TRBD1. Losses at the gene ends were 6 bases for V and 10 bases for J; bases not matched to a gene: 11. Germline V gene lookup returns CDR1 MGHDK and CDR2 SYGVNS. CDR3 length: 13 residues. The CDR3 region is CASRNEDRPSAFF. The CDR3 DNA reads as TGTGCCAGCAGGAACGAGGACAGGCCTTCAGCTTTCTTT.

This clonotype was counted between two and nine times. This rearrangement joins TRBV6-1 to TRBJ2-3; D unclear. This CDR3 has 14 amino acids. Trimming cost V 5 bases and J 2 bases, with 11 bases left between them. The germline gives CDR1 MNHNS, CDR2 SASEGT. DNA of the CDR3: TGTGCCAGCAGTCCGTTGTTAACCACAGATACGCAGTATTTT. It yields the protein CASSPLLTTDTQYF.